Described below is a single T cell receptor beta chain sequence and its context. Original data processing: Amplification of reference gene primers provided the estimated nucleated cell counts. The assay was immunoSEQ multiplex PCR, and TCRdb's table has in-frame clones only and misses some. V, J and clone size are those of that table, while D and trimming were read from the DNA. The data hold about 270,000 clones, with around 84% observed a single time. The data are from a study of blood T cell repertoires in COVID-19. At the level of the study: Acute and convalescent COVID-19 samples came from the United States, Italy and Spain. The cDNA or gDNA used as material had been derived from T cells, B-cell-depleted T cells, or PBMCs.

The Seattle site enrolled patients during active infection and followed them longitudinally. The CDR3 is 14 amino acids. The germline V gene has CDR1 SGHTA and CDR2 FQGNSA. Losses at the gene ends were 2 bases for V and 4 bases for J; bases not matched to a gene: 3. The genes are TRBV7-2 and TRBJ2-3; 7 bases match TRBD1. Input material: peripheral blood. The clonotype was recovered from a human donor with COVID-19, enrolled during active disease. The donor label of this sample is uncertain. Here the CDR3 reads CASSLSRGPDTQYF. CDR3 nucleotide sequence: TGTGCCAGCAGCTTAAGTAGGGGGCCAGATACGCAGTATTTT. Complete variable domain (other parts from reference TRBV7-2 and TRBJ2-3): GAGVSQSPSNKVTEKGKDVELRCDPISGHTALYWYRQSLGQGLEFLIYFQGNSAPDKSGLPSDRFSAERTGGSVSTLTIQRTQQEDSAVYLCASSLSRGPDTQYFGPGTRLTVL.